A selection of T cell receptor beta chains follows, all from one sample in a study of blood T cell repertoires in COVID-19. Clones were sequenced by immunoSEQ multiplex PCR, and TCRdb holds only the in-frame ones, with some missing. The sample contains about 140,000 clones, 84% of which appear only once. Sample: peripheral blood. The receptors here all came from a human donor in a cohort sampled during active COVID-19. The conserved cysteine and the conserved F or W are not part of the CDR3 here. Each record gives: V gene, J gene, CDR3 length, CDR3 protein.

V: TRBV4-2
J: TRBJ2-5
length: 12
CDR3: ASSLTYSQETQY

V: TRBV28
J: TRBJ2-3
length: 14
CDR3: ASSFGRGVSTDTQY

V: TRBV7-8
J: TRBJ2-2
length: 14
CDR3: ASSLDPGRVTGELF

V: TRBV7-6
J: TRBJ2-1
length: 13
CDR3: ASRLAGGPSGEQF

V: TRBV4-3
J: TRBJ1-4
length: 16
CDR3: ASSHHTGGGSTNEKLF

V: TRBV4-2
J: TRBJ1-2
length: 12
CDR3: ASSQNIGTAEST

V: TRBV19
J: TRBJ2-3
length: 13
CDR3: ASRARGGPTDTQY

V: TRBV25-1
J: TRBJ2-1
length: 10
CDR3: ASSELDGRLL

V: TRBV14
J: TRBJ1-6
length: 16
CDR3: ASSQEAQGSSYNSPLH

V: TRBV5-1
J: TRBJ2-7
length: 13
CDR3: ASSLDGQGAYEQY

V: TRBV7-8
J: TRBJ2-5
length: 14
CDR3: ATRPSGGPYQETQY

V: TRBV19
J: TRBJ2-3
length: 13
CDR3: ASSIGGTDTDTQY

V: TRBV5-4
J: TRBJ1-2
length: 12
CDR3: ASSARDRYYGYT

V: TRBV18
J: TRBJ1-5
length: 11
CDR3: ASSRKGQAAQH

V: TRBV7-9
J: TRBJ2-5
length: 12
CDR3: ASSFGQPQETQY

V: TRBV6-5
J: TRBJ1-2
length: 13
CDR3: ASSYSIVTNYGYT

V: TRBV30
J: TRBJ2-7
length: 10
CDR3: AWTDTAYEQY

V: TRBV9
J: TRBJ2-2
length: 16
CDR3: ASSVVASGGAVTGELF

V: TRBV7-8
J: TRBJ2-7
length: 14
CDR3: ASSLAVGRRVYEQY

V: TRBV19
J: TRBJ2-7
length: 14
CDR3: ASSILGGGRSYEQY

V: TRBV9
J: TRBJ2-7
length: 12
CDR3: ASSVATGGGEQY

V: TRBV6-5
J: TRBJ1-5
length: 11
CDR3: ASRRDSAGPQH

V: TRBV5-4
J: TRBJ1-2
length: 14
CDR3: ASSLPRDRNYYGYT

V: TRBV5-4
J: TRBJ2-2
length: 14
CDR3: ASSSRAVAGAGELF

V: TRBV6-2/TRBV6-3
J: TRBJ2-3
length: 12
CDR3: ASSYSQITDTQY

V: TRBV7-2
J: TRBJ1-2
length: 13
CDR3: ASSLSSGGDGGYT

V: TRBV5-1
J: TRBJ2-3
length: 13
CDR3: ASSEGTAGTDTQY

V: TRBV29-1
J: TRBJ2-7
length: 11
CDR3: SVRDYPTYEQY

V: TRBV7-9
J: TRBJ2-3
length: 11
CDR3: ASSLVGTDTQY

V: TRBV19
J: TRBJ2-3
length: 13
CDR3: ASSLARSSTDTQY

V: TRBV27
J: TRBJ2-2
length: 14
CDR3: ASSLAGRQNTGELF

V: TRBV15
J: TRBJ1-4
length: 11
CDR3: ATMTGLEEKLF

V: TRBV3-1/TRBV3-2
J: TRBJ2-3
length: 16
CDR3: ASSHDFSGLLHTDTQY

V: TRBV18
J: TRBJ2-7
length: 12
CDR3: ASSPLRDTYEQY

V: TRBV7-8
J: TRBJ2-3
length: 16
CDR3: ASSRLAGGAGRTDTQY

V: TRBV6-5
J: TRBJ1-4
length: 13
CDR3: ASVWQGGRGEKLF

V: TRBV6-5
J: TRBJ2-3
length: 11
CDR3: VTSGEIGDTQY

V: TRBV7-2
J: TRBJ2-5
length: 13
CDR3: ASSLDSRAGETQY

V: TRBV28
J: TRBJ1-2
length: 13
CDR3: ASSQLGQGEQGYT

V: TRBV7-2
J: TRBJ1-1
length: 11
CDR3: ASSLWTNTEAF

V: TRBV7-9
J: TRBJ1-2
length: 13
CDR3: ASSSGRGTTYGYT

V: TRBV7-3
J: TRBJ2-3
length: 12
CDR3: ASSNPTGISTQY

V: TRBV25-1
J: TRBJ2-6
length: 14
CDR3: ASSPVEGGGANVLT

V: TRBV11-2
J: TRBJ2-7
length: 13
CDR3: ASSASTGRTYEQY

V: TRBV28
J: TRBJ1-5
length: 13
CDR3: ASSPSGGANQPQH

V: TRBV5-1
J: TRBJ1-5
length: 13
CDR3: ASSLGGGAGQPQH

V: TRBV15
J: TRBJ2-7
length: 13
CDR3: ATSRDLATGYEQY

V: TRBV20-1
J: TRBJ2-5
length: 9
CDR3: SVSDRETQY

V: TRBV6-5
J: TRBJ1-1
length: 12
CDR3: ASRDTGVFTEAF

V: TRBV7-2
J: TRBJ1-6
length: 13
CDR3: ASSLGGWDNSPLH

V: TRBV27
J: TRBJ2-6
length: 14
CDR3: ASSYRGSSGANVLT

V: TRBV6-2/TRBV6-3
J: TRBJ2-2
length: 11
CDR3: ASSFGTPGELF

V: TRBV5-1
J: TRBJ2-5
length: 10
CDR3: ASSLAMETQY

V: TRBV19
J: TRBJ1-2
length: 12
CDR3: ASSSGQGAGGYT

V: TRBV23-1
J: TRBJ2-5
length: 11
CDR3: ASSPRTARAQY

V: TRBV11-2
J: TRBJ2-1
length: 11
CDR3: ASSLGGDPDPI

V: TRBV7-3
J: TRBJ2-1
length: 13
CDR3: ASSPSTGTDNEQF